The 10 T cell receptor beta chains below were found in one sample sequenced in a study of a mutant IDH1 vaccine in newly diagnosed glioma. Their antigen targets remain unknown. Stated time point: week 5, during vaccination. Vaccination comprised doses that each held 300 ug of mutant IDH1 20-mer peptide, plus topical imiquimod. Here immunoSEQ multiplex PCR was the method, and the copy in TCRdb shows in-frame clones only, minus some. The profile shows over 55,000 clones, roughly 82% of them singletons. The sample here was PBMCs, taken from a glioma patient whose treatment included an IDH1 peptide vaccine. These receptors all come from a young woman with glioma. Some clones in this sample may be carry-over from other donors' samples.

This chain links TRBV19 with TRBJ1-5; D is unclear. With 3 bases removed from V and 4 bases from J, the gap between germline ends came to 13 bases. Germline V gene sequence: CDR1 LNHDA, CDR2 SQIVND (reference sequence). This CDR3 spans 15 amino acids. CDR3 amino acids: CASSMPGRRNQPQHF. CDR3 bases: TGTGCCAGTAGTATGCCGGGCAGAAGGAATCAGCCCCAGCATTTT.

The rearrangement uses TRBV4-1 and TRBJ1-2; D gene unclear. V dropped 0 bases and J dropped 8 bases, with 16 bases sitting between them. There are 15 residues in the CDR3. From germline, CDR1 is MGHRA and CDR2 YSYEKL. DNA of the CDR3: TGCGCCAGCAGCCAAGATCACAATCCTTTCTGGGGCTACACCTTC. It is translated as CASSQDHNPFWGYTF.

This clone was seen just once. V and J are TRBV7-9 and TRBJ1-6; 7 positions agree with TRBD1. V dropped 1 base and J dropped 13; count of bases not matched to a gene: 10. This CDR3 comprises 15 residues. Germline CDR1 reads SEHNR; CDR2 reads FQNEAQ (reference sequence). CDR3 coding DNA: TGTGCCAGCAGCTTAGGGGCAGGGGGAATTAGTCCCCTCCACTTT. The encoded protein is CASSLGAGGISPLHF.

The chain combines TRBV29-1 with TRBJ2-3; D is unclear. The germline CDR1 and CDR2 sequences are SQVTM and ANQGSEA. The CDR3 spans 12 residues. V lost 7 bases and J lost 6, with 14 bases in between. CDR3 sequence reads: CSALWGFDTQYF. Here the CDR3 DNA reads TGCAGCGCCCTCTGGGGATTTGATACGCAGTATTTT.

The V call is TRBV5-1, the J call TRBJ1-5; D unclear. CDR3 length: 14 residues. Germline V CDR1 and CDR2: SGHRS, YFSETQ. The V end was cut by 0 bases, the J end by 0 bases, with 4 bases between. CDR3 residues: CASSLEGSNQPQHF. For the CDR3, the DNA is TGCGCCAGCAGCTTGGAGGGTAGCAATCAGCCCCAGCATTTT.

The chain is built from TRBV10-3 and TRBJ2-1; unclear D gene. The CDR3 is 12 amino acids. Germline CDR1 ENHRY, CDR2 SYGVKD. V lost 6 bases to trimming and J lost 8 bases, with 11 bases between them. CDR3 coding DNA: TGTGCCATCAGGTATAGTGGCGATGAGCAGTTCTTC. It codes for CAIRYSGDEQFF.

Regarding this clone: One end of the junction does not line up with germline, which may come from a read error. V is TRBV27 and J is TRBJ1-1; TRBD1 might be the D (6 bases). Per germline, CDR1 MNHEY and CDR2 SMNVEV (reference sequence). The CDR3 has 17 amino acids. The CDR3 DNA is TGTGCCAGCAGCTCCTCGGGGGGCAGAACGGGGAACCCTGAAGCTTTCTTT. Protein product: CASSSSGGRTGNPEAFF.

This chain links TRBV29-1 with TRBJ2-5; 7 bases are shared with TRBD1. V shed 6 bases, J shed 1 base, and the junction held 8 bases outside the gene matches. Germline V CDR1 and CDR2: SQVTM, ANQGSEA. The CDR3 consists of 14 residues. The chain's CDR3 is CSVFGQAVQETQYF. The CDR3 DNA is TGCAGCGTGTTCGGACAGGCGGTCCAAGAGACCCAGTACTTC.

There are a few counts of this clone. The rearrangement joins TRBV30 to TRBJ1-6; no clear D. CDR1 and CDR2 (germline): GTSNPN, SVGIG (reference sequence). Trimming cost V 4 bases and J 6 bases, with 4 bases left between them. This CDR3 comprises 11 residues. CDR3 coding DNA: TGTGCCTGGAACAGTAATTCACCCCTCCACTTT. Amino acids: CAWNSNSPLHF.

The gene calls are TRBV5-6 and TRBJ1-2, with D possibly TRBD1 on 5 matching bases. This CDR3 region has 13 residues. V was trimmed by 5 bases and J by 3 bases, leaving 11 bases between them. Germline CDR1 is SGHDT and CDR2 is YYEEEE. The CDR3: CASRIGADYGYTF. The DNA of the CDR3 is TGTGCCAGCAGAATTGGGGCAGACTATGGCTACACCTTC.